The table lists the clone carrying this TCR beta chain with many counts. The data belong to a study of T cells in Graves' hyperthyroidism and ophthalmopathy. The source material, RNA transcripts, was used to amplify TCR beta CDR3 regions. The primer set for the first-round RT-PCR of the TCR CDR3 was HTBI. TCRdb reanalysed the multiplex PCR reads using MiXCR and keeps one entry per CDR3 protein. The sample yields roughly 700,000 distinct CDR3 sequences, 35% seen once. The origin of this receptor is a woman in her 40s with Graves' hyperthyroidism. Sequencing was performed on blood.

The CDR3 reads CASSLDRALGEQYF. The CDR3 DNA is TGTGCCAGCAGCTTAGACAGGGCGTTGGGTGAGCAGTACTTC. This rearrangement joins TRBV13 to TRBJ2-7; D is perhaps TRBD1 (6 bases). Germline loops: CDR1 PRHDT, CDR2 FYEKMQ (reference sequence). The CDR3 is made up of 14 amino acids. Deletions cut 1 base from V and 7 bases from J, with 14 bases between.